The source of this T cell receptor (beta chain) is a study of T cells in Graves' hyperthyroidism and ophthalmopathy (dated by TCRdb to the late 2010s). Broadly, across the study: Peripheral blood was collected at initial diagnosis, before any treatment. TCR V-J signatures able to tell the groups apart were searched for in a discovery cohort of 90 to 100 patients, of whom about 40 had Graves' ophthalmopathy and around 57 had stable Graves' hyperthyroidism. An independent validation cohort of some 18 hyperthyroidism patients and more than 15 patients who later progressed to ophthalmopathy tested prospective prediction of ophthalmopathy. The 95 to 100 discovery patients were randomly split 7:3 into training and test sets. In more than five Graves' hyperthyroidism patients, the study also compared T-cell repertoires from thyroid tissue with T-cell repertoires from blood. After blood sampling, hyperthyroidism patients were treated with methimazole at a starting dose of 30 mg daily, and ophthalmopathy patients were treated with high-dose intravenous methylprednisolone. According to the paper, TCR Vbeta CDR3 sequencing was carried out on approximately 140 peripheral blood samples, which came from fewer than 50 ophthalmopathy, under 85 hyperthyroidism and roughly 17 progressor patients.

On this clonotype: Its antigen remains unidentified. Per-base quality was not reported, and no clone a single base away is much larger than it.

TCR beta CDR3 regions were amplified from RNA transcripts. The TCR CDR3 was subjected to a first round of RT-PCR using the HTBI primer set and the Qiagen OneStep RT-PCR kit. Libraries were constructed in a second round of multiplex PCR, after which size selection and purification were performed. Libraries were sequenced paired-end with 100 bp reads on an Illumina HiSeq2000. Regarding the original processing steps: SOAPnuke was used to process the raw data, throwing out any read that contained adapters or uncalled bases, had a mean Phred below 15, or lacked an exact constant-primer or identifier match. COPE v1.2.5 was used to merge the high-quality paired reads, and each unique nucleotide sequence was defined as a clonotype. Clonotypes were aligned to IMGT TRBV, TRBD and TRBJ reference segments using MiTCR v1.1. The analysis included only V-J combinations with a frequency above 0.0001, which together covered approximately 99% of the repertoires. The TCS score was defined as F50 (clonal expansion) divided by E x V (chaos), with BLOSUM62-based TCRdist calculated between CDR3 peptides within each V-J. Welch's t-statistics and random forest reduced roughly 540 V-J features to 10 to 15, which were used in a naive Bayes classifier (R e1071). Using fastp trimming at Q25 and MiXCR clonotype assembly, TCRdb reanalyzed the public sequencing data and kept in-frame beta chains. Identical CDR3 proteins give one entry, which carries the most common genes and DNA. These V and J calls rely on TCRdb rather than the paper's analysis. Within this sample are around 500,000 distinct CDR3 sequences, with 22% of them counted one time only. The ten largest account for about 53% of the sample.

Ophthalmopathy patients had moderately to severely active disease, Clinical Activity Score of at least 3, NOSPECS grade of at least 4, and duration under 3 months. The study excluded patients with uncontrolled infections, other autoimmune diseases, pregnancy or lactation. Diagnoses were established on the basis of clinical symptoms, serum thyroxine and TRAb, thyroid ultrasound, and orbital computed tomography. PBMCs were isolated from about 10 ml of fresh peripheral blood by Ficoll-Paque density gradient centrifugation. Total RNA was extracted with Trizol reagent, and quality was checked on an Agilent 2100 Bioanalyzer. The research as a whole found: During validation, the model predicted progression to ophthalmopathy a median of roughly 7.1 months ahead of onset, with approximately 71% sensitivity and about 75% specificity. Sample size was not statistically predetermined, and blinding of investigators to group allocation was not performed. Most expanded thyroid clonotypes (frequency above 0.001) were also detected in blood, a finding suggesting that blood repertoires may reflect thyroid immune responses. Ophthalmopathy was separated from stable hyperthyroidism by a 13 V-J signature model, with 87.88% sensitivity and approximately 84% specificity obtained in cross-validation and 80%/75% obtained in testing.

The clonotype was recovered from a woman in her sixties or seventies with Graves' ophthalmopathy. The sample was blood.

The DNA is as follows: TGTGCCAGCAGCCCGGATCTCTCTGGGGCCAACGTCCTGACTTTC. The translation is CASSPDLSGANVLTF. The rearranged segments are TRBV9 and TRBJ2-6; no confident D gene assignment can be made. V is pared back by 4 bases and J by 0 bases, with 8 bases lying between the germline termini. The germline V gene supplies CDR1 SGDLS and CDR2 YYNGEE. The CDR3 runs 15 amino acids, cysteine and phenylalanine included. The entry retains the CDR3 DNA only, 45 bases that are in frame from base 1.